A single sample is the source of the 32 T cell receptor beta chains below, sequenced in a study of blood T cell repertoires in COVID-19. The method was immunoSEQ multiplex PCR; TCRdb's version includes in-frame clones alone and lacks a portion of them. The sample lists some 300,000 clones, around 89% seen once, with 0.8% to 1.3% in the top ten. The sequencing input was peripheral blood. The receptors come from a woman aged 40 to 55 with COVID-19, enrolled during active disease.

The rearrangement joins TRBV6-4 to TRBJ1-5, with 7 bases lining up with TRBD1. Losses at the gene ends were 5 bases for V and 6 bases for J; bases not matched to a gene: 7. Looked up from germline, CDR1 is MRHNA and CDR2 is SNTAGT. The CDR3 contains 14 residues. The CDR3 nucleotides read TGTGCCAGCAGTAAATTACAGGGGTCTCAGCCCCAGCATTTT. It translates to CASSKLQGSQPQHF.

This chain connects TRBV5-1 to TRBJ1-6, with TRBD1 matching over 9 bases. Germline V gene sequence: CDR1 SGHRS, CDR2 YFSETQ. The CDR3 consists of 15 residues. Trimming at V came to 1 base and at J to 8 bases, leaving 4 bases not matched to a gene. The chain's CDR3 is CASSLWGQGDSPLHF. The CDR3 nucleotides read TGCGCCAGCAGCTTGTGGGGACAGGGAGATTCACCCCTCCACTTT.

This chain uses TRBV27 with TRBJ2-1; 11 bases fit TRBD2. The trim removed 6 bases at V and 6 bases at J, leaving 10 bases unmatched. CDR1 MNHEY and CDR2 SMNVEV come from the germline V gene (reference sequence). CDR3 length: 16 amino acids. The CDR3 DNA is TGTGCCAGCAGCCCCATAGCGGGGGGGCGCGGCAATGAGCAGTTCTTC. It is translated as CASSPIAGGRGNEQFF.

The chain combines TRBV18 with TRBJ1-5; the D is unclear. This CDR3 comprises 16 residues. Germline V gene lookup returns CDR1 KGHSH and CDR2 LQKENI. The ends were cut back, 2 bases at V and 2 bases at J, with 13 bases in the middle. The CDR3 loop reads CASSPNPGKGNQPQHF. Here the CDR3 DNA reads TGTGCCAGCTCACCAAATCCCGGGAAGGGCAATCAGCCCCAGCATTTT.

The V call is TRBV19, the J call TRBJ1-4; the D gene is possibly TRBD1 (5 bases). The CDR3 totals 18 residues. CDR1 and CDR2 (germline): LNHDA, SQIVND (reference sequence). V was cut by 10 bases and J by 11 bases, with 35 bases left in between. The CDR3 region has the DNA TGTGCCACCTCCGACCCGGGGACTGGCGGGAGAAGCGGGTTGAAACTGTTTTTT. Translating gives CATSDPGTGGRSGLKLFF. Drawing the rest from reference TRBV19 and TRBJ1-4, the complete variable domain is DGGITQSPKYLFRKEGQNVTLSCEQNLNHDAMYWYRQDPGQGLRLIYYSQIVNDFQKGDIAEGYSVSREKKESFPLTVTSAQKNPTAFYLCATSDPGTGGRSGLKLFFGSGTQLSVL.

This chain links TRBV7-9 with TRBJ2-7, with 13 nucleotides matching TRBD2. CDR1 SEHNR and CDR2 FQNEAQ come from the germline V gene (reference sequence). The CDR3 covers 15 residues. V shed 3 bases and J 1 base; nucleotides not matched to a gene: 0. CDR3 nucleotide sequence: TGTGCCAGCAGCTTGACTAGCGGGAGGTCCTACGAGCAGTACTTC. Translating gives CASSLTSGRSYEQYF.

The chain joins TRBV7-9 to TRBJ1-2; TRBD1 matches at 7 bases. The CDR3 length is 15 residues. V lost 5 bases to trimming and J lost 0 bases; unmatched junction nucleotides: 6. Germline assignment: CDR1 SEHNR and CDR2 FQNEAQ (reference sequence). For the CDR3, the DNA is TGTGCCAGCAGCCCCCGGACAGGAGCTAACTATGGCTACACCTTC. Translating gives CASSPRTGANYGYTF.

The rearrangement joins TRBV27 to TRBJ1-2, with 8 bases lining up with TRBD1. The CDR3 covers 15 residues. Germline loops: CDR1 MNHEY, CDR2 SMNVEV (reference sequence). The trim removed 5 bases at V and 6 bases at J, leaving 11 bases unmatched. The DNA for the CDR3 is TGTGCCAGCAGTGTAGGAGACAGGGGAGGGGATGGCTACACCTTC. Its protein is CASSVGDRGGDGYTF.

This clone was seen once. The V and J genes are TRBV3-1 (or the pseudogene TRBV3-2) and TRBJ2-2, with 7 bases lining up with TRBD2. The CDR3 has 15 residues. Germline CDR1 reads LGHDT; CDR2 reads YNNKEL (reference sequence). Germline trimming cut 2 bases from V and 1 base from J; bases unmatched to any gene: 1. CDR3 loop: CASSQLAVNTGELFF. CDR3 coding DNA: TGTGCCAGCAGCCAACTAGCGGTGAACACCGGGGAGCTGTTTTTT.

The V and J genes are TRBV11-2 and TRBJ1-2; TRBD1 might be the D (5 bases). The germline gives CDR1 SGHAT, CDR2 FQNNGV. The V end was cut by 3 bases, the J end by 7 bases, with 9 bases between. The CDR3 is made up of 12 amino acids. CDR3 sequence (DNA): TGTGCCAGCAGCTTGGGAGGGGCTGGCTACACCTTC. Protein product: CASSLGGAGYTF.

The chain links TRBV28 to TRBJ1-5; 7 bases are a match to TRBD1. Germline V gives CDR1 MDHEN, CDR2 SYDVKM. Trimming took 3 bases from V and 0 from J; bases not matched to a gene: 20. CDR3 length: 21 amino acids. CDR3 sequence reads: CASSLGHPSPNRGVSNQPQHF. In DNA form, the CDR3 reads TGTGCCAGCAGTTTGGGGCACCCGTCTCCGAACAGGGGCGTTAGCAATCAGCCCCAGCATTTT.

The chain carries TRBV7-9 and TRBJ1-4, with D possibly TRBD1 on 6 matching bases. The CDR3 sequence is 17 residues long. Germline CDR1 and CDR2: SEHNR and FQNEAQ (reference sequence). V was trimmed by 4 bases and J by 1 base, leaving 16 bases between them. CDR3 region: CASSWRTGFGTNEKLFF. The CDR3 bases are TGTGCCAGCAGCTGGCGTACAGGGTTTGGAACTAATGAAAAACTGTTTTTT.

In nucleotides, the CDR3 is TGTGCCAGCAGTTACTGGGACAGGTTCAATGAGCAGTTCTTC. As protein: CASSYWDRFNEQFF. The gene calls are TRBV6-6 and TRBJ2-1; 8 nucleotides line up with TRBD1. Germline loops: CDR1 MNHNY, CDR2 SVGAGI (reference sequence). The CDR3 is 14 residues long. Germline trimming cut 1 base from V and 6 bases from J; bases unmatched to any gene: 2.

J is TRBJ2-1 and V is TRBV19; 7 nucleotides align to TRBD2. This CDR3 is built from 15 residues. V trimming: 5 bases; J trimming: 7 bases; junction bases outside the gene matches: 11. CDR1 and CDR2 (germline): LNHDA, SQIVND (reference sequence). The CDR3 bases are TGTGCCAGTAGTGTCGTATCACTAGCGAGTAATGAGCAGTTCTTC. Residues: CASSVVSLASNEQFF.

This clone was detected a few times. This chain uses TRBV27 with TRBJ1-5; D gene unclear. Trimming shortened V by 5 bases and J by 5 bases, and 13 bases separated the two germline ends. The CDR3 totals 14 residues. Germline V gene lookup returns CDR1 MNHEY and CDR2 SMNVEV (reference sequence). CDR3 loop: CASSLRGVHQPQHF. The CDR3 DNA reads TGTGCCAGCAGTCTTAGAGGAGTTCATCAGCCCCAGCATTTT.

This chain connects TRBV7-2 to TRBJ2-2, with 7 nucleotides matching TRBD1. The CDR3 contains 14 residues. The V segment lost 6 bases and the J segment 4 bases; nucleotides outside the gene matches: 5. CDR1 and CDR2 from the germline V gene are SGHTA and FQGNSA. The CDR3 nucleotides are TGTGCCAGCAGTCGAGGGGGCGGCACCGGGGAGCTGTTTTTT. Amino acids: CASSRGGGTGELFF.

This clone has more than one count but fewer than ten. The chain recombines TRBV6-2 or TRBV6-3 with TRBJ1-3; no definite D call. With 0 bases removed from V and 4 bases from J, the gap between germline ends came to 10 bases. The CDR3 sequence is 15 residues long. Looked up from germline, CDR1 is MNHEY and CDR2 is SVGEGT. This CDR3 reads CASSYSGGGGNTIYF. The CDR3 bases are TGTGCCAGCAGTTACTCTGGAGGAGGCGGAAACACCATATATTTT.

The rearrangement joins TRBV7-9 to TRBJ2-7; 11 positions agree with TRBD2. CDR3 length equals 16 residues. V shed 5 bases and J 0 bases; nucleotides not matched to a gene: 6. Per germline, CDR1 SEHNR and CDR2 FQNEAQ (reference sequence). CDR3 loop: CASSPRLAGSSYEQYF. Written as DNA, the CDR3 is TGTGCCAGCAGCCCTAGACTAGCGGGAAGCTCCTACGAGCAGTACTTC.

This clone showed up just a few times. This CDR3 reads CASSQAQGTTEAFF. CDR3 nucleotides: TGTGCCAGCAGCCAAGCACAGGGAACCACTGAAGCTTTCTTT. J is TRBJ1-1 and V is TRBV14, with a weak D call TRBD1 (6 bases). This CDR3 is built from 14 residues. Germline loops: CDR1 SGHDN, CDR2 FVKESK. The V end lost 1 base, the J end lost 4 bases, and 10 bases lay between the germline ends. The whole variable domain, filled in from reference TRBV14 and TRBJ1-1, reads EAGVTQFPSHSVIEKGQTVTLRCDPISGHDNLYWYRRVMGKEIKFLLHFVKESKQDESGMPNNRFLAERTGGTYSTLKVQPAELEDSGVYFCASSQAQGTTEAFFGQGTRLTVV.

The chain is built from TRBV4-2 and TRBJ1-5; D uncertain. Germline CDR1 and CDR2: LGHNA and YNFKEQ. V lost 3 bases to trimming and J lost 9 bases, with 15 bases between them. CDR3 length: 14 residues. The CDR3: CASSQSLQAGPQHF. The DNA for the CDR3 is TGTGCCAGCAGCCAGAGCCTCCAAGCCGGGCCCCAGCATTTT.

The chain combines TRBV4-3 with TRBJ1-1, with TRBD1 as a possible D gene (5 bases). The V and J ends lost 1 base and 2 bases respectively, with 11 bases between them. Germline CDR1 LGHNA, CDR2 YSLEER. This CDR3 region has 15 residues. The DNA of the CDR3 is TGCGCCAGCAGCCAAGGAGGACACACAAACACTGAAGCTTTCTTT. This codes for CASSQGGHTNTEAFF.

The J gene is TRBJ2-7, the V gene TRBV7-2, with 8 bases matching TRBD1. This CDR3 comprises 17 residues. CDR1 and CDR2 from the germline V gene are SGHTA and FQGNSA. With 0 bases clipped from V and 0 bases from J, the junction kept 7 bases outside the gene matches. The CDR3: CASSLALGQGLSYEQYF. The CDR3 DNA reads as TGTGCCAGCAGCTTAGCCTTAGGACAGGGTCTCTCCTACGAGCAGTACTTC.

The chain has TRBV9 and TRBJ2-3; 11 bases match TRBD2. Germline V gene sequence: CDR1 SGDLS, CDR2 YYNGEE. The CDR3 covers 16 residues. With V trimmed by 0 bases and J by 4 bases, 4 bases remained unmatched. The CDR3 reads CASSVDSLAGADTQYF. CDR3 nucleotide sequence: TGTGCCAGCAGCGTAGATTCACTAGCGGGAGCAGATACGCAGTATTTT.

The V gene is TRBV19, the J gene TRBJ2-1, with 7 bases fitting TRBD2. V lost 3 bases and J lost 0; bases outside the gene matches: 11. CDR1 is LNHDA and CDR2 is SQIVND in the germline V gene (reference sequence). The CDR3 is made up of 18 amino acids. This chain's CDR3 is CASSIGGTIDSSYNEQFF. The CDR3 region has the DNA TGTGCCAGTAGTATCGGGGGGACGATAGATAGCTCCTACAATGAGCAGTTCTTC.

The CDR3 sequence: CASSSNSPLHF. The DNA of the CDR3 is TGTGCCAGCAGTTCAAATTCACCCCTCCACTTT. V usage is TRBV28 and J usage is TRBJ1-6; D uncertain. V was cut by 4 bases and J by 7 bases, with 2 bases left in between. CDR1 is MDHEN and CDR2 is SYDVKM in the germline V gene. The CDR3 is 11 amino acids.

J is TRBJ2-1 and V is TRBV11-1; the match to TRBD1 covers 10 bases. The CDR3 has 14 amino acids. Germline V gene data show CDR1 as SGHAT and CDR2 as FQDESV (reference sequence). V shed 10 bases and J 10 bases; nucleotides not matched to a gene: 13. The CDR3 region has the DNA TGTGCCAATACACCGGGACAGGGGAGTAGCGAGCAGTTCTTC. It encodes CANTPGQGSSEQFF.

To note about this clone: The identical CDR3 is also encoded by other nucleotide sequences in the sample. The gene calls are TRBV12-3 or TRBV12-4 and TRBJ2-2, with D perhaps matching TRBD2 (6 bases). The CDR3 runs 13 residues. V was pared by 3 bases and J by 4 bases, with 6 bases between. The CDR3 bases are TGTGCCAGCAGTTTGGGGGGCACCGGGGAGCTGTTTTTT. This sequence encodes CASSLGGTGELFF.

Details on this clone: Other DNA variants within this sample encode the same CDR3. The chain couples TRBV3-1 (or the pseudogene TRBV3-2) to TRBJ2-1, with D hard to call. Trimming took off 2 bases at V and 8 bases at J, with 13 bases between the two ends. The CDR3 sequence is 14 residues long. Germline V gives CDR1 LGHDT, CDR2 YNNKEL (reference sequence). For the CDR3, the DNA is TGTGCCAGCAGCCAATTAATCCGAGTAGATGAGCAGTTCTTC. Translated, it gives CASSQLIRVDEQFF.

This clone showed up just once. The V and J genes are TRBV6-2 or TRBV6-3 and TRBJ1-4; D is unresolved. Germline V gene data show CDR1 as MNHEY and CDR2 as SVGEGT. The CDR3 sequence is 14 residues long. V lost 5 bases to trimming and J lost 8 bases, with 15 bases between them. CDR3 protein: CASSPHLGFEKLFF. Written as DNA, the CDR3 is TGTGCCAGCAGTCCCCACCTGGGCTTCGAAAAACTGTTTTTT.

The J gene is TRBJ2-1, the V gene TRBV27; 10 nucleotides match TRBD2. The germline V gene encodes CDR1 MNHEY and CDR2 SMNVEV (reference sequence). This CDR3 region has 15 residues. V dropped 7 bases and J dropped 15; count of bases not matched to a gene: 18. The CDR3 loop reads CASTRSGGTPRVWFF. The CDR3 DNA sequence: TGTGCCAGCACCCGTAGCGGGGGGACCCCCCGTGTGTGGTTCTTC.

V gene TRBV5-4 combines with J gene TRBJ2-2; 8 positions agree with TRBD2. The CDR3 loop spans 15 amino acids. V was pared by 6 bases and J by 8 bases, with 12 bases of the junction left unmatched. Germline CDR1 is SGHNT and CDR2 is YYREEE (reference sequence). In DNA, the CDR3 is TGTGCCAGCATAAACAGCGGGAGCCGGTCGGGGGAGCTGTTTTTT. It specifies CASINSGSRSGELFF.

The chain employs TRBV5-1 and TRBJ1-2; 8 nucleotides match TRBD1. The trim removed 4 bases at V and 7 bases at J, leaving 12 bases unmatched. Germline V CDR1 and CDR2: SGHRS, YFSETQ. There are 15 residues in the CDR3. DNA of the CDR3: TGCGCCAGCAGCCCCACGGACAGGGAGGCGGCTGGCTACACCTTC. Amino acid sequence: CASSPTDREAAGYTF. The variable domain in full, completed from reference TRBV5-1 and TRBJ1-2, reads KAGVTQTPRYLIKTRGQQVTLSCSPISGHRSVSWYQQTPGQGLQFLFEYFSETQRNKGNFPGRFSGRQFSNSRSEMNVSTLELGDSALYLCASSPTDREAAGYTFGSGTRLTVV.